This entry concerns a single T cell receptor (beta chain). The data belong to a study of blood T cell repertoires in COVID-19. Study in general: Some COVID-19 samples were acute and others convalescent; all came from the United States, Italy and Spain.

Clones were sequenced by immunoSEQ multiplex PCR, and TCRdb holds only the in-frame ones, with some missing. Of approximately 170,000 clones listed, approximately 86% were seen once; the top ten hold around 1.1%. Germline loops: CDR1 GTSNPN, CDR2 SVGIG (reference sequence). V was trimmed by 0 bases and J by 1 base, leaving 9 bases between them. The CDR3 extends over 14 amino acids. The sequenced sample consisted of peripheral blood. The chain uses TRBV30 and TRBJ2-5; tentatively, D is TRBD1 (6 bases). This TCR was recovered from a young man with acute or convalescent COVID-19. CDR3 in amino acids: CAWSVGAGQETQYF. The CDR3 DNA sequence: TGTGCCTGGAGTGTGGGGGCCGGCCAAGAGACCCAGTACTTC.